This TCR beta chain was identified during a study of early T cells in non-severe SARS-CoV-2 infection. The CDR3 spans 13 residues. Trimming took 8 bases from V and 0 from J, leaving 8 bases between them. The germline gives CDR1 MNHEY, CDR2 SVGEGT. TCRdb processed the 5' RACE reads anew with MiXCR; each CDR3 protein has one entry. This sample carries tens of thousands of distinct CDR3 sequences, 9.5% to 15% of them seen once, and the ten largest clones take over 1%. This TCR came from an adult who was a healthcare worker with PCR-confirmed SARS-CoV-2 infection or an uninfected control (not recorded which). The chain has TRBV6-2 or TRBV6-3 and TRBJ2-1; no reliable D call. The sequencing sample was made of whole blood. The CDR3 loop reads CASGDSSYNEQFF. CDR3 bases: TGTGCCAGCGGTGATAGCTCCTACAATGAGCAGTTCTTC.